Below, 16 T cell receptor beta chains from the same sample are listed, as sequenced in a study of blood T cell repertoires in COVID-19. Profiled with immunoSEQ multiplex PCR; TCRdb holds only in-frame clones, not every one. Counted here are 75,000 to 100,000 clones, 87% occurring once; the ten biggest clones make up roughly 5%. The sequenced material came from peripheral blood. The origin of the receptors is a man in his fifties or sixties with acute or convalescent COVID-19.

The V call is TRBV14, the J call TRBJ1-1, with D perhaps matching TRBD1 (5 bases). The CDR3 sequence is 14 residues long. V dropped 1 base and J dropped 1 base, with 7 bases sitting between them. The germline V gene has CDR1 SGHDN and CDR2 FVKESK. CDR3 nucleotide sequence: TGTGCCAGCAGCCAAGTCGGGGGGAACACTGAAGCTTTCTTT. It yields the protein CASSQVGGNTEAFF.

This sequence joins TRBV9 and TRBJ2-5; 7 bases fit TRBD2. The CDR3 is 14 amino acids. The germline V gene has CDR1 SGDLS and CDR2 YYNGEE. V gave up 3 bases and J gave up 3 bases; unmatched junction bases: 5. CDR3 amino acids: CASSALAVEETQYF. The CDR3 DNA reads as TGTGCCAGCAGCGCCCTAGCGGTTGAAGAGACCCAGTACTTC.

This clone has only a few counts. The J gene is TRBJ1-6, the V gene TRBV27, with 8 positions matching TRBD1. With V trimmed by 0 bases and J by 5 bases, 12 bases remained unmatched. The CDR3 is 19 amino acids. Germline V gene sequence: CDR1 MNHEY, CDR2 SMNVEV (reference sequence). CDR3 bases: TGTGCCAGCAGTTTATCGAGGACAGGGTACGAGAGGGATAATTCACCCCTCCACTTT. This sequence encodes CASSLSRTGYERDNSPLHF.

The sample holds one count of this clone. The gene calls are TRBV11-2 and TRBJ2-1; D not certain. The germline V and J ends were trimmed by 0 bases and 4 bases, with 4 bases remaining between them. The V gene's germline CDR1 is SGHAT and CDR2 FQNNGV. There are 13 residues in the CDR3. This CDR3 reads CASSLDGYNEQFF. The CDR3 bases are TGTGCCAGCAGCTTAGACGGTTACAATGAGCAGTTCTTC. Combining the CDR3 with reference TRBV11-2 and TRBJ2-1 gives the whole variable domain EAGVAQSPRYKIIEKRQSVAFWCNPISGHATLYWYQQILGQGPKLLIQFQNNGVVDDSQLPKDRFSAERLKGVDSTLKIQPAKLEDSAVYLCASSLDGYNEQFFGPGTRLTVL.

The chain has TRBV4-1 and TRBJ2-2; the D gene is possibly TRBD2 (6 bases). V was trimmed by 0 bases and J by 6 bases, leaving 14 bases between them. From germline, CDR1 is MGHRA and CDR2 YSYEKL. There are 16 residues in the CDR3. The CDR3 DNA sequence: TGCGCCAGCAGCCAAGACGAGGGCAGGGAGGCCGGGGAGCTGTTTTTT. This encodes CASSQDEGREAGELFF.

This clone was seen repeatedly, ten times or more. The rearrangement links TRBV7-8 to TRBJ2-7; D might be TRBD1 (5 bases). The CDR3 contains 13 residues. V was trimmed by 11 bases and J by 3 bases, leaving 17 bases between them. CDR1 is SGHVS and CDR2 is FQNEAQ in the germline V gene. For the CDR3, the DNA is TGTGCCTCCATAGGGGCCTTCGACTACGAGCAGTACTTC. It encodes CASIGAFDYEQYF.

V and J are TRBV5-1 and TRBJ1-1; 9 bases map to TRBD1. The CDR3 length is 15 residues. Germline CDR1 and CDR2: SGHRS and YFSETQ. V trimming: 1 base; J trimming: 1 base; junction bases outside the gene matches: 2. CDR3 coding DNA: TGCGCCAGCAGCTTGACGGGACAGGGGAACACTGAAGCTTTCTTT. Its translation is CASSLTGQGNTEAFF. Based on the CDR3 plus reference TRBV5-1 and TRBJ1-1, the full variable domain is KAGVTQTPRYLIKTRGQQVTLSCSPISGHRSVSWYQQTPGQGLQFLFEYFSETQRNKGNFPGRFSGRQFSNSRSEMNVSTLELGDSALYLCASSLTGQGNTEAFFGQGTRLTVV.

V gene TRBV12-3 or TRBV12-4 combines with J gene TRBJ1-2; possibly TRBD1 for D (6 bases). The CDR3 sequence is 13 residues long. Deletions cut 6 bases from V and 7 bases from J, with 15 bases between. This CDR3 reads CASSEQGKGGYTF. The DNA for the CDR3 is TGTGCCAGCAGCGAGCAGGGGAAGGGTGGCTACACCTTC.

The chain has TRBV29-1 and TRBJ1-2, with a weak D call TRBD1 (5 bases). Germline V gene sequence: CDR1 SQVTM, CDR2 ANQGSEA. V was cut by 2 bases and J by 3 bases, with 19 bases left in between. The CDR3 has 16 residues. CDR3 residues: CSVEYPQDRVDYGYTF. The CDR3, as DNA: TGCAGCGTTGAATATCCACAGGATAGGGTTGACTATGGCTACACCTTC.

This clone was detected only a few times. The chain combines TRBV5-4 with TRBJ1-2; D is unclear. V was cut by 0 bases and J by 4 bases, with 4 bases left in between. There are 12 residues in the CDR3. Germline CDR1 reads SGHNT; CDR2 reads YYREEE (reference sequence). The DNA for the CDR3 is TGTGCCAGCAGCTTGGACGGCTATGGCTACACCTTC. This codes for CASSLDGYGYTF. The full variable domain, with the rest looked up from reference TRBV5-4 and TRBJ1-2, is ETGVTQSPTHLIKTRGQQVTLRCSSQSGHNTVSWYQQALGQGPQFIFQYYREEENGRGNFPPRFSGLQFPNYSSELNVNALELDDSALYLCASSLDGYGYTFGSGTRLTVV.

V gene TRBV6-2 or TRBV6-3 combines with J gene TRBJ2-3; the D is unclear. The germline CDR1 and CDR2 sequences are MNHEY and SVGEGT. V was trimmed by 5 bases and J by 0 bases, leaving 3 bases between them. This CDR3 comprises 12 residues. The CDR3 region is CASSQSTDTQYF. CDR3 nucleotides: TGTGCCAGCAGTCAAAGCACAGATACGCAGTATTTT.

The CDR3 bases are TGTGCCAGCTCACGGGGTCGGCAGGGTCTCATTGAGCAGTTCTTC. Protein: CASSRGRQGLIEQFF. This rearrangement joins TRBV18 to TRBJ2-1, with D maybe TRBD1 (5 bases). The CDR3 runs to 15 residues. Germline CDR1 KGHSH, CDR2 LQKENI. The V gene lost 4 bases and the J gene lost 9 bases, with 19 bases spanning the gap.

This chain connects TRBV7-2 to TRBJ1-2; 7 bases match TRBD1. The CDR3 runs to 13 residues. Germline CDR1 and CDR2: SGHTA and FQGNSA. V was clipped by 5 bases and J by 4 bases; unmatched bases: 4. The CDR3 here is CASSPGQLYGYTF. CDR3 coding DNA: TGTGCCAGCAGCCCGGGACAGCTCTATGGCTACACCTTC.

This rearrangement joins TRBV18 to TRBJ2-5; a weak D match, TRBD2 (6 bases). Germline V CDR1 and CDR2: KGHSH, LQKENI. Trimming shortened V by 6 bases and J by 5 bases, and 10 bases separated the two germline ends. The CDR3 has 12 residues. CDR3 residues: CASSSAGETQYF. The CDR3, as DNA: TGTGCCAGCTCCTCTGCGGGGGAGACCCAGTACTTC.

This sequence joins TRBV3-1 (or the pseudogene TRBV3-2) and TRBJ1-5, with D hard to call. Germline CDR1 is LGHDT and CDR2 is YNNKEL (reference sequence). The CDR3 has 15 amino acids. Trimming left V 1 base short and J 0 bases short, with 7 bases between. The CDR3 loop reads CASSQGRDSNQPQHF. CDR3 bases: TGTGCCAGCAGCCAAGGGAGGGATAGCAATCAGCCCCAGCATTTT.

The CDR3 DNA follows: TGTGCCAGCAGTGAGCCCGGGAATTCACCCCTCCACTTT. This translates into CASSEPGNSPLHF. The chain recombines TRBV6-1 with TRBJ1-6; D remains ambiguous. Deletions cut 3 bases from V and 7 bases from J, with 7 bases between. The CDR3 has 13 amino acids. CDR1 and CDR2 from the germline V gene are MNHNS and SASEGT.